This T cell receptor (beta chain) was sequenced during a study of cytotoxic CD8 clonotypes in ibrutinib-treated CLL. Sequencing was performed with immunoSEQ multiplex PCR; in TCRdb, only in-frame clones are kept and a portion is missing. Of around 300,000 clones in the sample, roughly 79% are singletons; the top ten hold 6.5% to 8.5%. Comments on this clone: The antigen is unknown.

Broader study findings: Higher clonality was seen at ibrutinib response and a return toward baseline at progression. The study found baseline clonality above age-matched healthy donors, tracking circulating CD8+ T-cell counts. Public clonotypes were uncommon and contracted or stayed stable on treatment.

Trimming left V 1 base short and J 4 bases short, with 2 bases between. The CDR3 has 12 amino acids. Per the germline V gene, CDR1 is LNHNV and CDR2 is YYDKDF (reference sequence). The V call is TRBV15, the J call TRBJ1-5; D not resolved. The sample consisted of PBMCs, taken before ibrutinib treatment. The sequence came from a human donor with chronic lymphocytic leukemia. CDR3 amino acids: CATSRANQPQHF. CDR3 DNA sequence: TGTGCCACCAGCAGAGCGAATCAGCCCCAGCATTTT. Using reference TRBV15 and TRBJ1-5 for the parts outside the CDR3, the full variable domain is DAMVIQNPRYQVTQFGKPVTLSCSQTLNHNVMYWYQQKSSQAPKLLFHYYDKDFNNEADTPDNFQSRRPNTSFCFLDIRSPGLGDTAMYLCATSRANQPQHFGDGTRLSIL.